The 27 T cell receptor beta chains given below trace back to one sample, sequenced in a study of blood T cell repertoires in COVID-19. The table came from immunoSEQ multiplex PCR; TCRdb's copy has only in-frame clones and leaves some out. The sample consists of fewer than 300,000 clones, approximately 90% of them appearing once. The specimen was PBMCs or T cells enriched from blood (not recorded which). The receptors derive from a woman aged 25 to 39 who had recovered from COVID-19.

The V and J genes are TRBV3-1 (or the pseudogene TRBV3-2) and TRBJ2-5; D is perhaps TRBD2 (6 bases). Trimming removed 2 bases from V and 4 bases from J, with 20 bases in between. CDR3 length: 17 amino acids. The germline gives CDR1 LGHDT, CDR2 YNNKEL (reference sequence). CDR3 sequence: CASSQRPDTVGGETQYF. The CDR3 DNA reads TGTGCCAGCAGCCAAAGGCCAGACACTGTGGGGGGAGAGACCCAGTACTTC.

DNA of the CDR3: TGTGCCAGCAGCTCGACGGAGAGCTCCTACGAGCAGTACTTC. Its protein is CASSSTESSYEQYF. The chain uses TRBV3-1 (or the pseudogene TRBV3-2) and TRBJ2-7; D not certain. Per germline, CDR1 LGHDT and CDR2 YNNKEL (reference sequence). The ends were cut back, 5 bases at V and 0 bases at J, with 11 bases in the middle. The CDR3 sequence is 14 residues long.

This CDR3 is CARSTRQSGNTIYF. The CDR3 nucleotides are TGTGCCAGATCGACAAGGCAATCTGGAAACACCATATATTTT. J is TRBJ1-3 and V is TRBV21-1; TRBD1, the table's D call, was not compared with the DNA. TRBV21-1 is a listed pseudogene. CDR3 size: 14 residues.

This chain joins TRBV3-1 (or the pseudogene TRBV3-2) and TRBJ2-3, with 7 bases identical to TRBD2. This CDR3 is 17 amino acids long. Looked up from germline, CDR1 is LGHDT and CDR2 is YNNKEL (reference sequence). J lost 0 bases, V lost 0 bases, and 6 bases had no gene match. CDR3 nucleotide sequence: TGTGCCAGCAGCCAAGATCGAAGGCGGGGGAGCACAGATACGCAGTATTTT. Amino acid sequence: CASSQDRRRGSTDTQYF.

The V and J genes are TRBV7-6 and TRBJ2-2; the D gene is possibly TRBD2 (5 bases). V gave up 1 base and J gave up 0 bases, with 15 bases separating them. The CDR3 has 18 residues. Germline V lookup: CDR1 SGHVS, CDR2 FNYEAQ. The CDR3 DNA sequence: TGTGCCAGCAGCTTAGAGCGCCTAAGCGGTTCGAACACCGGGGAGCTGTTTTTT. Protein: CASSLERLSGSNTGELFF.

The rearrangement uses TRBV28 and TRBJ1-1; a weak D match, TRBD1 (6 bases). Per germline, CDR1 MDHEN and CDR2 SYDVKM. The germline V and J ends were trimmed by 1 base and 1 base, with 16 bases remaining between them. This CDR3 is built from 17 residues. The CDR3 DNA sequence: TGTGCCAGCAGTTTATACTACCCCAGCAGGGGGAACACTGAAGCTTTCTTT. This gives the protein CASSLYYPSRGNTEAFF.

This rearrangement joins TRBV30 to TRBJ2-7, with TRBD1 as a possible D gene (6 bases). This CDR3 region has 13 residues. V was clipped by 3 bases and J by 1 base, with 10 bases between them. Germline V gene sequence: CDR1 GTSNPN, CDR2 SVGIG (reference sequence). The chain's CDR3 is CAWSTGQSYEQYF. As DNA, the CDR3 is TGTGCCTGGAGCACCGGACAGTCCTACGAGCAGTACTTC. The full variable domain, in which reference TRBV30 and TRBJ2-7 provide the parts outside the CDR3, is SQTIHQWPATLVQPVGSPLSLECTVEGTSNPNLYWYRQAAGRGLQLLFYSVGIGQISSEVPQNLSASRPQDRQFILSSKKLLLSDSGFYLCAWSTGQSYEQYFGPGTRLTVT.

This clone was recorded a few times. The gene calls are TRBV4-3 and TRBJ2-7, with 10 positions matching TRBD1. CDR3 size: 15 residues. Germline assignment: CDR1 LGHNA and CDR2 YSLEER. The V segment lost 4 bases and the J segment 5 bases; nucleotides outside the gene matches: 8. Written as DNA, the CDR3 is TGCGCCAGCAGCCCCTACCCCGGGACAGGGGACGAGCAGTACTTC. It specifies CASSPYPGTGDEQYF.

This chain uses TRBV5-6 with TRBJ1-1; possibly TRBD1 for D (5 bases). The V and J ends lost 1 base and 0 bases respectively, with 22 bases between them. CDR1 is SGHDT, CDR2 YYEEEE, per germline. The CDR3 runs to 19 residues. The CDR3 coding sequence is TGTGCCAGCAGCTTGCTAAGAAGACAGATCCGAGAAATGAACACTGAAGCTTTCTTT. Residues: CASSLLRRQIREMNTEAFF. Using reference TRBV5-6 and TRBJ1-1 for the parts outside the CDR3, the full variable domain is DAGVTQSPTHLIKTRGQQVTLRCSPKSGHDTVSWYQQALGQGPQFIFQYYEEEERQRGNFPDRFSGHQFPNYSSELNVNALLLGDSALYLCASSLLRRQIREMNTEAFFGQGTRLTVV.

The V gene is TRBV15, the J gene TRBJ2-7, with 8 nucleotides matching TRBD2. The J segment lost 5 bases and the V segment lost 0 bases, leaving 12 bases of the junction unmatched. There are 17 residues in the CDR3. Germline V gives CDR1 LNHNV, CDR2 YYDKDF (reference sequence). The CDR3 spells CATSRDYPAGAANEQYF. In DNA, the CDR3 is TGTGCCACCAGCAGAGATTACCCAGCGGGAGCGGCTAACGAGCAGTACTTC.

This clone is a singleton in its sample. This chain connects TRBV7-8 to TRBJ2-5, with no clear D. V was trimmed by 6 bases and J by 0 bases, leaving 8 bases between them. Per germline, CDR1 SGHVS and CDR2 FQNEAQ. The CDR3 is 13 residues long. CDR3 nucleotide sequence: TGTGCCAGCAGTTCCCAGTACCAAGAGACCCAGTACTTC. Its translation: CASSSQYQETQYF.

V usage is TRBV29-1 and J usage is TRBJ2-7, with D tentatively TRBD2 (6 bases). Germline CDR1 reads SQVTM; CDR2 reads ANQGSEA. Trimming stripped 5 bases from V and 0 bases from J, with 11 bases between. The length of the CDR3 is 13 residues. In nucleotides, the CDR3 is TGCAGCGTTTCTCCCGGGAGCTCCTACGAGCAGTACTTC. Protein product: CSVSPGSSYEQYF.

In its sample, this clone was seen a few times. The rearrangement uses TRBV28 and TRBJ2-2, with a tentative D call TRBD2 (6 bases). Germline V gene data show CDR1 as MDHEN and CDR2 as SYDVKM. With 5 bases removed from V and 0 bases from J, the gap between germline ends came to 10 bases. There are 15 residues in the CDR3. CDR3 DNA sequence: TGTGCCAGCAGTCGGGGGATCCCGAACACCGGGGAGCTGTTTTTT. Encoded protein: CASSRGIPNTGELFF.

The V call is TRBV25-1, the J call TRBJ2-2, with a tentative D call TRBD2 (5 bases). Trimming pared 4 bases from V and 4 bases from J, leaving 19 bases between. Germline V lookup: CDR1 MGHDK, CDR2 SYGVNS. The CDR3 totals 17 residues. CDR3 DNA sequence: TGTGCCAGCAGTGTGACGGGATTGGGAAGGAGCACCGGGGAGCTGTTTTTT. Its translation: CASSVTGLGRSTGELFF. Filled out from reference TRBV25-1 and TRBJ2-2, the complete variable domain reads EADIYQTPRYLVIGTGKKITLECSQTMGHDKMYWYQQDPGMELHLIHYSYGVNSTEKGDLSSESTVSRIRTEHFPLTLESARPSHTSQYLCASSVTGLGRSTGELFFGEGSRLTVL.

The chain carries TRBV2 and TRBJ2-7; 11 bases map to TRBD1. The CDR3 loop spans 14 amino acids. In germline, CDR1 is SNHLY, CDR2 FYNNEI. Trimming cost V 7 bases and J 4 bases; bases outside gene matches: 6. The CDR3, as DNA: TGTGCCAGCACCAGGACAGGGGGCGCGTACGAGCAGTACTTC. This gives the protein CASTRTGGAYEQYF.

The V and J genes are TRBV4-1 and TRBJ2-6, with D unresolved. CDR3 length: 15 residues. The V end was cut by 2 bases, the J end by 3 bases, with 8 bases between. Germline V CDR1 and CDR2: MGHRA, YSYEKL. The CDR3 region has the DNA TGCGCCAGCAGCCAACCGGGTGGTGGGGCCAACGTCCTGACTTTC. Amino acids: CASSQPGGGANVLTF.

V gene TRBV5-1 combines with J gene TRBJ2-2, with TRBD2 matching over 10 bases. The CDR3 contains 20 residues. The ends lost 3 bases at V and 0 bases at J; junction bases unmatched: 14. CDR1 is SGHRS, CDR2 YFSETQ, per germline. CDR3 protein: CASSSLPLAGASSNTGELFF. The CDR3 region has the DNA TGCGCCAGCAGCTCTCTTCCCCTAGCGGGGGCGTCGTCGAACACCGGGGAGCTGTTTTTT.

The chain uses TRBV28 and TRBJ1-2, with a tentative D call TRBD1 (6 bases). CDR1 is MDHEN and CDR2 is SYDVKM in the germline V gene. The V end was cut by 1 base, the J end by 2 bases, with 11 bases between. This CDR3 is 15 amino acids long. CDR3 loop: CASSLSQGGNYGYTF. The DNA for the CDR3 is TGTGCCAGCAGTTTATCACAGGGTGGGAACTATGGCTACACCTTC.

The V and J genes are TRBV10-3 and TRBJ2-7; TRBD1 matches 10 bases. Germline assignment: CDR1 ENHRY and CDR2 SYGVKD. The ends lost 6 bases at V and 6 bases at J; junction bases unmatched: 14. CDR3 length equals 16 residues. CDR3 loop: CAIRLRSGTGDGEQYF. CDR3 DNA: TGTGCCATCAGACTGAGATCCGGGACAGGGGATGGCGAGCAGTACTTC.

This chain connects TRBV28 to TRBJ1-5; D call uncertain. Germline CDR1 MDHEN, CDR2 SYDVKM. The CDR3 runs to 16 residues. With 1 base removed from V and 2 bases from J, the gap between germline ends came to 12 bases. CDR3 nucleotide sequence: TGTGCCAGCAGTTTATCGGGAGGGTCGGGCAATCAGCCCCAGCATTTT. Encoded protein: CASSLSGGSGNQPQHF.

The chain recombines TRBV7-3 with TRBJ2-3, with 7 bases aligning to TRBD2. Unmatched junction bases numbered 5, after V lost 0 bases and J lost 5 bases. From germline, CDR1 is SGHTA and CDR2 FQGTGA. This CDR3 region has 15 residues. The CDR3 sequence: CASSLTGGRVDTQYF. The DNA for the CDR3 is TGTGCCAGCAGCTTAACGGGAGGGAGGGTAGATACGCAGTATTTT. The complete variable domain, with remaining parts taken from reference TRBV7-3 and TRBJ2-3, reads GAGVSQTPSNKVTEKGKYVELRCDPISGHTALYWYRQSLGQGPEFLIYFQGTGAADDSGLPNDRFFAVRPEGSVSTLKIQRTERGDSAVYLCASSLTGGRVDTQYFGPGTRLTVL.

The chain employs TRBV19 and TRBJ1-2; 7 bases are a match to TRBD1. The CDR3 covers 13 residues. CDR1 is LNHDA, CDR2 SQIVND, per germline (reference sequence). With 7 bases clipped from V and 5 bases from J, the junction kept 7 bases outside the gene matches. CDR3 nucleotide sequence: TGTGCCAGTACCGAGGACAGGAGATATGGCTACACCTTC. As protein: CASTEDRRYGYTF.

The chain's CDR3 is CASSSIAGTYEQYF. Written as DNA, the CDR3 is TGTGCCAGCAGTTCGATAGCGGGAACCTACGAGCAGTACTTC. The J gene is TRBJ2-7, the V gene TRBV27; 8 bases line up with TRBD2. V shed 4 bases, J shed 2 bases, and the junction held 4 bases outside the gene matches. The CDR3 is 14 amino acids. The V gene's germline CDR1 is MNHEY and CDR2 SMNVEV (reference sequence).

Points on this clone: Other nucleotide sequences in the sample specify the same CDR3. The chain combines TRBV12-3 or TRBV12-4 with TRBJ2-5; no definite D call. V dropped 2 bases and J dropped 4 bases, with 5 bases sitting between them. The CDR3 totals 12 residues. CDR3 sequence: CASSLRGETQYF. The CDR3 DNA is TGTGCCAGCAGTTTAAGAGGAGAGACCCAGTACTTC.

The chain recombines TRBV18 with TRBJ2-5; possibly TRBD1 for D (6 bases). The CDR3 runs 13 residues. V was shortened by 5 bases and J by 5 bases, with 12 bases between the two germline ends. Germline V lookup: CDR1 KGHSH, CDR2 LQKENI. The CDR3, as DNA: TGTGCCAGCTCAGCCAGGGGCTGGGAGACCCAGTACTTC. It specifies CASSARGWETQYF.

The chain uses TRBV19 and TRBJ1-1, with D perhaps TRBD1 (5 bases). Germline V gene lookup returns CDR1 LNHDA and CDR2 SQIVND (reference sequence). CDR3 size: 15 residues. V was shortened by 3 bases and J by 6 bases, with 17 bases between the two germline ends. The CDR3 coding sequence is TGTGCCAGTAGTATCGTAGCAGGAGAAGGGGCTGAAGCTTTCTTT. As protein: CASSIVAGEGAEAFF.

This clone turned up a few times. The chain employs TRBV2 and TRBJ2-7, with 7 bases fitting TRBD2. The CDR3 is 12 residues long. Germline trimming cut 6 bases from V and 4 bases from J; bases unmatched to any gene: 3. The germline CDR1 and CDR2 sequences are SNHLY and FYNNEI. The CDR3 DNA reads TGTGCCAGCAGCGGACTAGTTTACGAGCAGTACTTC. This gives the protein CASSGLVYEQYF.